This T cell receptor beta chain was recovered during a study of cytomegalovirus exposure and HLA in healthy donors. Study as a whole: Previous work identified roughly 110 million unique TCR beta sequences from 200 million or so T cells. Findings and limits, study-wide: Sequencing depth roughly uniform across donors was assumed in presence/absence analyses.

Germline V lookup: CDR1 MNHEY, CDR2 SVGAGI. The trim removed 6 bases at V and 6 bases at J, leaving 11 bases unmatched. This CDR3 is 15 amino acids long. In the case of this clone: The antigen remains undetermined.

60 Vbeta and 13 Jbeta primers were used in PCR. Method: immunoSEQ multiplex PCR; TCRdb's copy keeps in-frame clones and lacks some. The table lists about 160,000 clones, 80% to 90% of them singletons, with under 2% in the top ten. The chain recombines TRBV6-5 with TRBJ2-1; 7 nucleotides match TRBD2. Sequenced input: PBMCs. This clonotype was sampled from a woman aged 18-29 years in good health and CMV-seronegative. The CDR3 sequence is CASSPAGETLNEQFF. As DNA, the CDR3 is TGTGCCAGCAGCCCGGCGGGGGAAACACTCAATGAGCAGTTCTTC.